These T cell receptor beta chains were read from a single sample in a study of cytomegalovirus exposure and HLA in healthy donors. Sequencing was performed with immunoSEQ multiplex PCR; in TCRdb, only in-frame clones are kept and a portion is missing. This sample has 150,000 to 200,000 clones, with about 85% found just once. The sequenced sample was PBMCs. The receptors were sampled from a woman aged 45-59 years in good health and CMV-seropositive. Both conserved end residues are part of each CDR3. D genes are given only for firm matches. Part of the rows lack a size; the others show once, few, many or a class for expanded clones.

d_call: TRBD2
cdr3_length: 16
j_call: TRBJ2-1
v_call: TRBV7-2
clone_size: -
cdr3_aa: CASSLGAGGTYNEQFF
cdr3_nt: TGTGCCAGCAGCTTAGGTGCGGGGGGCACCTACAATGAGCAGTTCTTC

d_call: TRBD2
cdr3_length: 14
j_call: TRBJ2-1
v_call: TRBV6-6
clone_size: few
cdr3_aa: CASSYSREAHEQFF
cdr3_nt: TGTGCCAGCAGTTACTCCCGGGAGGCCCATGAGCAGTTCTTC

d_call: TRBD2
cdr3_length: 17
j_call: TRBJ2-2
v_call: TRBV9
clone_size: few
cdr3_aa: CASSVSGSSGGGGELFF
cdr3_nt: TGTGCCAGCAGCGTATCTGGTTCTAGCGGGGGAGGCGGGGAGCTGTTTTTT

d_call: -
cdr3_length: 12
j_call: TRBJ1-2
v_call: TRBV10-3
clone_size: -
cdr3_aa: CAISERRDGYTF
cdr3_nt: TGTGCCATCAGTGAGCGGAGGGATGGCTACACCTTC

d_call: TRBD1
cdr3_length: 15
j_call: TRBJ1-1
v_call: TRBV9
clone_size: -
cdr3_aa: CASSTGQGLNTEAFF
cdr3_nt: TGTGCCAGCAGCACCGGACAGGGGCTGAACACTGAAGCTTTCTTT

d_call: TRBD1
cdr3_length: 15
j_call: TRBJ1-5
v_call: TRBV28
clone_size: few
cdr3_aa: CASSLGDRVYQPQHF
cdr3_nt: TGTGCCAGCAGTCTGGGGGACAGGGTTTATCAGCCCCAGCATTTT

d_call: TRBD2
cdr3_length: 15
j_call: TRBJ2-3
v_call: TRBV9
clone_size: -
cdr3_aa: CASSVSSGGADTQYF
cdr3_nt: TGTGCCAGCAGCGTATCTAGCGGGGGGGCCGATACGCAGTATTTT

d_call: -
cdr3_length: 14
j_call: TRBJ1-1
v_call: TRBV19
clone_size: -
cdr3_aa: CASSIGAQNTEAFF
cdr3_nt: TGTGCCAGTAGTATCGGAGCCCAGAACACTGAAGCTTTCTTT

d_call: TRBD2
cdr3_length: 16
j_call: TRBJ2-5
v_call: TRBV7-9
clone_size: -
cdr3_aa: CASSSWTSGLQETQYF
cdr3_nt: TGTGCCAGCAGCTCTTGGACTAGCGGGCTGCAAGAGACCCAGTACTTC

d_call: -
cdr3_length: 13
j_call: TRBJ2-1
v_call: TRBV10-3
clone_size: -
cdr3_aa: CAISNPTYNEQFF
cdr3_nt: TGTGCCATCAGTAATCCCACCTACAATGAGCAGTTCTTC

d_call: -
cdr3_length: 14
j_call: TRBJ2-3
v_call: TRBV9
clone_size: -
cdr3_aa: CASSVGRAKDTQYF
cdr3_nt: TGTGCCAGCAGCGTGGGCAGGGCGAAAGATACGCAGTATTTT

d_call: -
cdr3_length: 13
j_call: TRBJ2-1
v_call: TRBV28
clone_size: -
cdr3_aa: CASSSLAYNEQFF
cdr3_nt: TGTGCCAGCAGTTCCCTAGCATACAATGAGCAGTTCTTC

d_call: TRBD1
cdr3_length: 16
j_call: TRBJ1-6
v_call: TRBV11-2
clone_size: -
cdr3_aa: CASSLSVGQGSPPLHF
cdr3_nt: TGTGCCAGCAGCTTATCCGTTGGACAGGGTAGTCCACCCCTCCACTTT

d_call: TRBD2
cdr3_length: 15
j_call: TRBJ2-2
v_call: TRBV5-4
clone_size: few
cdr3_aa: CASSSTSGYTGELFF
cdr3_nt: TGTGCCAGCAGCTCAACTAGCGGTTACACCGGGGAGCTGTTTTTT

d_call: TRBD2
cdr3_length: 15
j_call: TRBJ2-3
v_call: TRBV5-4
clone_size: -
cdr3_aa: CASSLESSGLGTQYF
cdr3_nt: TGTGCCAGCAGCTTGGAGTCTAGCGGGCTGGGTACGCAGTATTTT

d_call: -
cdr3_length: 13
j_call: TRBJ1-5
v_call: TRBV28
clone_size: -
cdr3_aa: CASSLSGNQPQHF
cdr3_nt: TGTGCCAGCAGTTTATCAGGGAATCAGCCCCAGCATTTT

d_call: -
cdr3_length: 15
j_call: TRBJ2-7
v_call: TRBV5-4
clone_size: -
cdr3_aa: CASSLETGLLYEQYF
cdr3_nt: TGTGCCAGCAGCTTAGAGACGGGACTGCTCTACGAGCAGTACTTC

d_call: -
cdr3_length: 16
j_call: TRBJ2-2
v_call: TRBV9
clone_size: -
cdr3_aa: CASSARSGVLGGELFF
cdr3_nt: TGTGCCAGCAGCGCCCGTAGTGGTGTGCTCGGGGGGGAGCTGTTTTTT

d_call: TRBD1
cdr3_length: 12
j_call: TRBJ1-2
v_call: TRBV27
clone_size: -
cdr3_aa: CASGFLGTGAVF
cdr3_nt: TGTGCCAGCGGGTTCTTGGGGACAGGGGCCGTCTTC

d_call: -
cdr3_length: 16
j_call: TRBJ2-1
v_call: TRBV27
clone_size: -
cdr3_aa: CASRSLGGRRSNGQFF
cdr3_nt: TGTGCCAGCAGATCCCTGGGGGGACGGAGGTCCAATGGGCAGTTCTTC

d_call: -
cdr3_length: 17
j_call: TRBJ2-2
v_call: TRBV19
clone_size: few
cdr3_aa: CASKRRTDGLDTGELFF
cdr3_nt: TGTGCCAGTAAACGCCGGACAGATGGGTTGGACACCGGGGAGCTGTTTTTT

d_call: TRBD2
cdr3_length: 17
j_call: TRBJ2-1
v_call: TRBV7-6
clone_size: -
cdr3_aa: CASSFAGGWASTAPQFF
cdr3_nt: TGTGCCAGCAGCTTTGCGGGGGGTTGGGCCAGTACCGCTCCGCAGTTCTTC

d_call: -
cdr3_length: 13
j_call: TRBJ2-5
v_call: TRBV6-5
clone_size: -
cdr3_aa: CASSLNTGETQYF
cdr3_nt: TGTGCCAGCAGTTTGAATACGGGTGAGACCCAGTACTTC

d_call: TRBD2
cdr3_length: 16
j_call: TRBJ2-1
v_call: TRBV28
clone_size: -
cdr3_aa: CASSQMASGSVHEQFF
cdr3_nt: TGTGCCAGCAGTCAAATGGCTAGCGGGAGTGTTCATGAGCAGTTCTTC

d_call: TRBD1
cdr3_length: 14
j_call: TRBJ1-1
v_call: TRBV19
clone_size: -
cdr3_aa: CASSRLTGGTEAFF
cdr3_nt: TGTGCCAGTAGTAGGCTTACAGGGGGGACTGAAGCTTTCTTT

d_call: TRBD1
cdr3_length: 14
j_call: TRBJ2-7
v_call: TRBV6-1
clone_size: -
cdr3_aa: CASRKPGQGYEQYF
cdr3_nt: TGTGCCAGCAGGAAACCGGGACAGGGCTACGAGCAGTACTTC

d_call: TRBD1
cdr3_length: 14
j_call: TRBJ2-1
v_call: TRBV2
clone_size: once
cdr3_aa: CASYRDRGYNEQFF
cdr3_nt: TGTGCCAGCTACCGGGACAGGGGTTACAATGAGCAGTTCTTC

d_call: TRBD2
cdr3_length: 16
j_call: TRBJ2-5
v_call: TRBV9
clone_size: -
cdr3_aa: CASSAQPTSGEETQYF
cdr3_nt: TGTGCCAGCAGCGCCCAACCCACTAGCGGAGAAGAGACCCAGTACTTC

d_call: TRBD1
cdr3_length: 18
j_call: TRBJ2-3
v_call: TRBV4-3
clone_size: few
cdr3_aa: CASSQAYAPQGITDTQYF
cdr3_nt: TGCGCCAGCAGCCAAGCATATGCGCCACAGGGGATCACAGATACGCAGTATTTT

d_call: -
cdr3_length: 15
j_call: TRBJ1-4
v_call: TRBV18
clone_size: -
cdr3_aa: CASSPLADLSEKLFF
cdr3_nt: TGTGCCAGCTCACCACTAGCGGACCTAAGTGAAAAACTGTTTTTT

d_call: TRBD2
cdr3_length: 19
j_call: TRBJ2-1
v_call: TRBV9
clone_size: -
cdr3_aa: CASSGQYLTSGRALNEQFF
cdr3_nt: TGTGCCAGCAGCGGCCAATATCTAACTAGCGGGAGGGCCTTAAATGAGCAGTTCTTC

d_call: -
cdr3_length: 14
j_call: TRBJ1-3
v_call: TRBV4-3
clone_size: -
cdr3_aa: CASSQSGIGNTIYF
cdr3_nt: TGCGCCAGCAGCCAATCGGGTATAGGAAACACCATATATTTT

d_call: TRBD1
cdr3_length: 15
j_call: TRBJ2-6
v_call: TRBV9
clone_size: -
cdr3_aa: CASSQGGAGANVLTF
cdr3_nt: TGTGCCAGCAGCCAAGGGGGCGCTGGGGCCAACGTCCTGACTTTC

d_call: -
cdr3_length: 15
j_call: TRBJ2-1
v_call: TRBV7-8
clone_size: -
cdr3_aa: CASSLQLWGDNEQFF
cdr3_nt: TGTGCCAGCAGCTTACAGTTGTGGGGGGACAATGAGCAGTTCTTC

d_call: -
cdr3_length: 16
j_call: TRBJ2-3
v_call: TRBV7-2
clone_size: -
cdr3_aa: CASSSKYRVRTDTQYF
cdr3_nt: TGTGCCAGCAGCTCCAAGTACAGGGTCCGGACAGATACGCAGTATTTT

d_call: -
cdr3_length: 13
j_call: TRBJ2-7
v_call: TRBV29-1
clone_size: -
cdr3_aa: CSVAARGTYEQYF
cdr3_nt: TGCAGCGTCGCGGCCCGGGGAACCTACGAGCAGTACTTC

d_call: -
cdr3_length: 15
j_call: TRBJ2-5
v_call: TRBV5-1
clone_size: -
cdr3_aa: CASSFYRRGQETQYF
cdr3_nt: TGCGCCAGCAGCTTTTACCGCAGGGGTCAAGAGACCCAGTACTTC

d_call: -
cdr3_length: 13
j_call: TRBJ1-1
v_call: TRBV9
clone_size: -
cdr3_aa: CASSFRRDTEAFF
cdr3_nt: TGTGCCAGCAGTTTCCGCAGGGACACTGAAGCTTTCTTT

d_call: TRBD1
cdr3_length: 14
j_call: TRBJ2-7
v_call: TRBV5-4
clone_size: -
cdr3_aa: CASSLDRGRDEQYF
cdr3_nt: TGTGCCAGCAGCCTGGACAGGGGTCGCGACGAGCAGTACTTC

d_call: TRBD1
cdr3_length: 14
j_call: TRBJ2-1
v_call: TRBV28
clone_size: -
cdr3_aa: CASSAGTGITEQFF
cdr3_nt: TGTGCCAGCAGTGCCGGGACAGGGATCACTGAGCAGTTCTTC

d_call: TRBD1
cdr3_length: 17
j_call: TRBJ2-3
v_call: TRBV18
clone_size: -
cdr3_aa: CASSPANPGQGADTQYF
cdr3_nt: TGTGCCAGCTCACCGGCCAATCCGGGACAGGGGGCAGATACGCAGTATTTT

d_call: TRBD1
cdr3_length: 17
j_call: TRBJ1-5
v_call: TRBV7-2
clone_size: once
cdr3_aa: CASSLGTGFHSNQPQHF
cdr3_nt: TGTGCCAGCAGCTTAGGGACAGGGTTTCATAGCAATCAGCCCCAGCATTTT

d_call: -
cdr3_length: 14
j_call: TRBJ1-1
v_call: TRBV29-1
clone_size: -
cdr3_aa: CSVEEQAGGTEAFF
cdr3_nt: TGCAGCGTTGAAGAACAGGCTGGGGGGACTGAAGCTTTCTTT

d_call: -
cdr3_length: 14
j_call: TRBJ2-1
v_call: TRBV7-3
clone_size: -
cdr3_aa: CASSLGRGRNEQFF
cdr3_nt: TGTGCCAGCAGCTTAGGGCGGGGTAGGAATGAGCAGTTCTTC

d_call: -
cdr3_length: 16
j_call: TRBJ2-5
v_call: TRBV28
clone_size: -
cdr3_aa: CASSPYSAGQKETQYF
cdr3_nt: TGTGCCAGCAGTCCATATTCGGCGGGACAGAAAGAGACCCAGTACTTC

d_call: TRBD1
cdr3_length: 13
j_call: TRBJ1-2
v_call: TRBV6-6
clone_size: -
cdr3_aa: CASSTGGGYGYTF
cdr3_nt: TGTGCCAGCAGTACAGGGGGCGGCTATGGCTACACCTTC

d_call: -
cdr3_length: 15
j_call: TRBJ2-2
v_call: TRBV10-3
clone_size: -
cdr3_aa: CAIRGGQMNTGELFF
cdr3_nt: TGTGCCATCAGGGGGGGACAGATGAACACCGGGGAGCTGTTTTTT

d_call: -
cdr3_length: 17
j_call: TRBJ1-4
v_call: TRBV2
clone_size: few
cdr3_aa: CASSEGGTGPTNEKLFF
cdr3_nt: TGTGCCAGCAGTGAAGGTGGAACGGGTCCGACTAATGAAAAACTGTTTTTT

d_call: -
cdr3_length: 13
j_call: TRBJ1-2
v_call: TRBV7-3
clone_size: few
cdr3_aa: CASSLGHSYGYTF
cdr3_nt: TGTGCCAGCAGCCTGGGGCATTCCTATGGCTACACCTTC

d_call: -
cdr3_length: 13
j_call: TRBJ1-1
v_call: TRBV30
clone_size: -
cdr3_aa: CAWSGGAYTEAFF
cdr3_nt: TGTGCCTGGAGCGGAGGGGCCTACACTGAAGCTTTCTTT

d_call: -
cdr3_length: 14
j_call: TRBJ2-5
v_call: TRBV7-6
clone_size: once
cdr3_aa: CASSLATGRETQYF
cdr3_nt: TGTGCCAGCAGCTTAGCAACGGGGAGAGAGACCCAGTACTTC

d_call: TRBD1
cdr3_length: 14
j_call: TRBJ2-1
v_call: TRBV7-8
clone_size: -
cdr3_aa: CASRPGQVLSRQFF
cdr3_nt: TGTGCCAGCAGGCCGGGACAGGTTCTATCTCGGCAGTTCTTC

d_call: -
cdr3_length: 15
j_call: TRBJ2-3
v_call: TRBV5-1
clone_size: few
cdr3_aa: CASSTEGHRTDTQYF
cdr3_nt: TGCGCCAGCAGCACCGAGGGACATAGGACAGATACGCAGTATTTT

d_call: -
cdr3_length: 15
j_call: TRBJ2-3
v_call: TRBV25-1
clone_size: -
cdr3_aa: CASSPGTPITDTQYF
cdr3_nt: TGTGCCAGCAGTCCCGGGACACCAATCACAGATACGCAGTATTTT

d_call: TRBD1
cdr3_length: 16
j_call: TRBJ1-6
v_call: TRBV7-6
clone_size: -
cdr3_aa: CASSRPGDRGQSPLHF
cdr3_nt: TGTGCCAGCAGCCGACCGGGGGACAGGGGGCAATCACCCCTCCACTTT